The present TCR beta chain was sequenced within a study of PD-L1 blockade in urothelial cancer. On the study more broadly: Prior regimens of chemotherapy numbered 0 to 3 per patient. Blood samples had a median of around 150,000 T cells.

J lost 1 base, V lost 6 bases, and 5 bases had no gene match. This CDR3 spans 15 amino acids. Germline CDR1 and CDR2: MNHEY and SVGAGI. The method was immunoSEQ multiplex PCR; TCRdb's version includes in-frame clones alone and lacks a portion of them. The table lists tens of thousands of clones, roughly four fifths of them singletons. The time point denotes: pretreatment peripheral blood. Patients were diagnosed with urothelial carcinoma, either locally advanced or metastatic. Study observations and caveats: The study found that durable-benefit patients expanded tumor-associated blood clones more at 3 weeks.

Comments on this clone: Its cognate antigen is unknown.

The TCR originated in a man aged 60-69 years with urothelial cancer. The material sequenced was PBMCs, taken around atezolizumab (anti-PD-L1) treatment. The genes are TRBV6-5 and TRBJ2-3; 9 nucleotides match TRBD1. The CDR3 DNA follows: TGTGCCAGCAGCCCCCGGGACAGGGGCACAGATACGCAGTATTTT. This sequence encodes CASSPRDRGTDTQYF.